This TCR beta chain originates from a study of cytomegalovirus exposure and HLA in healthy donors. As for the study in general: Around 85 million unique TCR sequences came from HLA-typed donors in an early release. Genotyping showed 81% of over 350 donors falling in the Caucasian-associated ancestry cluster. Study results and caveats: Among TCR beta chains, those listed as cytomegalovirus-associated numbered under 200. As a later analysis revealed, most CMV-associated TCR beta chains appeared HLA-restricted.

As to this clone: The antigen remains unidentified.

The CDR3 extends over 14 amino acids. Germline V CDR1 and CDR2: SGHAT, FQDESV (reference sequence). V was cut by 3 bases and J by 11 bases, with 19 bases left in between. The primer mix had 60 Vbeta and 13 Jbeta primers. TCRdb's copy holds only in-frame clones and misses some; the assay was immunoSEQ multiplex PCR. Altogether about 160,000 clones are present, 75% to 80% being singletons, with the ten largest covering under 4%. The TCR originated in a middle-aged woman in good health and CMV-seronegative. The sequenced material came from PBMCs. The V and J genes are TRBV11-1 and TRBJ1-1, with a tentative D call TRBD1 (5 bases). CDR3 nucleotides: TGTGCCAGCAGCTTTCATGGGCCGGGGGGTAGCGCTTTCTTT. This gives the protein CASSFHGPGGSAFF.